The 26 T cell receptor beta chains below come from one sample, sequenced in a study of Graves' ophthalmopathy and Graves' hyperthyroidism (dated by TCRdb to 2016 to 2018). Instrument on record: Illumina HiSeq 2000. TCR beta CDR3 regions were amplified from RNA transcripts for repertoire sequencing. HTBI primers and the Qiagen OneStep RT-PCR kit were used in a first-round RT-PCR, which was followed by a second-round multiplex PCR, size selection and purification. TCRdb passed the public sequencing reads through fastp at Q25 and MiXCR, retaining productive beta sequences. For every CDR3 protein sequence, its rows merge into one entry that carries the most common genes and DNA. Counted in this sample were about 39,000 distinct CDR3 sequences; roughly 50% of them appeared once. About 28% of the sample belongs to the ten largest clones. Input material: peripheral blood. These receptor sequences come from an adult woman with stable Graves' hyperthyroidism.

The chain recombines TRBV19 with TRBJ2-7, with D perhaps TRBD1 (5 bases). The CDR3 is made up of 15 amino acids. Germline CDR1 reads LNHDA; CDR2 reads SQIVND (reference sequence). V was cut by 3 bases and J by 0 bases, with 12 bases left in between. The CDR3 DNA reads TGTGCCAGTAGTATTCAGGGCGGCAGCTCCTACGAGCAGTACTTC. It translates to CASSIQGGSSYEQYF.

There are many counts of this clonotype. The chain carries TRBV11-3 and TRBJ1-1; D gene unclear. V dropped 1 base and J dropped 0 bases, with 3 bases sitting between them. This CDR3 has 13 amino acids. Germline V CDR1 and CDR2: SGHNT, YENEEA. CDR3 DNA sequence: TGTGCCAGCAGCTTAGTTTTGAACACTGAAGCTTTCTTT. It encodes CASSLVLNTEAFF.

The genes are TRBV7-9 and TRBJ1-5, with 8 bases fitting TRBD1. This CDR3 spans 17 amino acids. The V gene end was trimmed by 5 bases and the J gene end by 6 bases; junction bases not matched to a gene: 15. Germline V lookup: CDR1 SEHNR, CDR2 FQNEAQ (reference sequence). This chain's CDR3 is CASSPEEGRGLGQPQHF. The DNA for the CDR3 is TGTGCCAGCAGCCCGGAAGAGGGCAGGGGGCTGGGTCAGCCCCAGCATTTT. The complete variable domain, with remaining parts taken from reference TRBV7-9 and TRBJ1-5, reads DTGVSQNPRHKITKRGQNVTFRCDPISEHNRLYWYRQTLGQGPEFLTYFQNEAQLEKSRLLSDRFSAERPKGSFSTLEIQRTEQGDSAMYLCASSPEEGRGLGQPQHFGDGTRLSIL.

This chain uses TRBV20-1 with TRBJ2-2; 10 nucleotides line up with TRBD2. The CDR3 is 18 amino acids. V was clipped by 2 bases and J by 4 bases; unmatched bases: 13. CDR1 and CDR2 from the germline V gene are DFQATT and SNEGSKA (reference sequence). The CDR3 is CSARSGSSGRQGTGELFF. The CDR3 DNA is TGCAGTGCTAGAAGTGGGTCTAGCGGGAGACAGGGCACCGGGGAGCTGTTTTTT.

The chain couples TRBV10-3 to TRBJ2-5; 10 bases line up with TRBD2. The CDR3 contains 17 residues. Germline V gene lookup returns CDR1 ENHRY and CDR2 SYGVKD. Trimming took 8 bases from V and 1 from J; bases not matched to a gene: 13. CDR3 coding DNA: TGTGCCATCCGGGACCCCAAAGCGGGAGGGTTCCAAGAGACCCAGTACTTC. It translates to CAIRDPKAGGFQETQYF.

The V call is TRBV19, the J call TRBJ1-1; 7 bases are a match to TRBD1. Germline trimming cut 1 base from V and 2 bases from J; bases unmatched to any gene: 1. This CDR3 spans 14 amino acids. From germline, CDR1 is LNHDA and CDR2 SQIVND (reference sequence). CDR3 DNA: TGTGCCAGTAGTATAGTAGGGGGCAACACTGAAGCTTTCTTT. Translation gives CASSIVGGNTEAFF.

This sequence joins TRBV29-1 and TRBJ2-7, with 7 bases fitting TRBD1. This CDR3 spans 13 amino acids. The germline CDR1 and CDR2 sequences are SQVTM and ANQGSEA. J was trimmed by 0 bases and V by 8 bases; bases with no gene match: 7. CDR3 protein: CSSDRPYSYEQYF. For the CDR3, the DNA is TGCAGCTCGGACAGGCCATACTCCTACGAGCAGTACTTC.

This clonotype occurred many times. The rearrangement joins TRBV4-2 to TRBJ1-3; possibly TRBD1 for D (5 bases). Germline CDR1 LGHNA, CDR2 YNFKEQ. Trimming took off 0 bases at V and 0 bases at J, with 9 bases between the two ends. The CDR3 consists of 16 residues. The DNA of the CDR3 is TGTGCCAGCAGCCAAGAACGGGGGAGCTCTGGAAACACCATATATTTT. It yields the protein CASSQERGSSGNTIYF.

The CDR3 loop is CASSVAGATEAFF. The CDR3 DNA reads TGTGCCAGCAGCGTAGCGGGTGCCACTGAAGCTTTCTTT. The genes are TRBV9 and TRBJ1-1; no clear D gene. Germline V gene sequence: CDR1 SGDLS, CDR2 YYNGEE. V lost 0 bases, J lost 4 bases, and 7 bases lay in between. The CDR3 sequence is 13 residues long. The variable domain in full, with the rest retrieved from reference TRBV9 and TRBJ1-1, is DSGVTQTPKHLITATGQRVTLRCSPRSGDLSVYWYQQSLDQGLQFLIQYYNGEERAKGNILERFSAQQFPDLHSELNLSSLELGDSALYFCASSVAGATEAFFGQGTRLTVV.

The chain recombines TRBV29-1 with TRBJ1-1; 12 bases map to TRBD1. The germline gives CDR1 SQVTM, CDR2 ANQGSEA. Trimming cost V 6 bases and J 11 bases; bases outside gene matches: 7. The CDR3 totals 12 residues. Here the CDR3 reads CSVGTGGAGAFF. DNA of the CDR3: TGCAGCGTCGGGACAGGGGGCGCGGGGGCTTTCTTT. The whole variable domain, remainder taken from reference TRBV29-1 and TRBJ1-1, is SAVISQKPSRDICQRGTSLTIQCQVDSQVTMMFWYRQQPGQSLTLIATANQGSEATYESGFVIDKFPISRPNLTFSTLTVSNMSPEDSSIYLCSVGTGGAGAFFGQGTRLTVV.

This clonotype was counted ten times or more. The chain joins TRBV14 to TRBJ2-3, with D perhaps matching TRBD2 (5 bases). Trimming stripped 5 bases from V and 2 bases from J, with 8 bases between. Germline CDR1 reads SGHDN; CDR2 reads FVKESK. The CDR3 runs to 13 residues. The CDR3 DNA reads TGTGCCAGCAGCGAGGGATCCACAGATACGCAGTATTTT. As protein: CASSEGSTDTQYF.

This clonotype has a single count. CDR3 in DNA: TGTGCCAGCACCCTCAGCGGTGTTAATTCACCCCTCCACTTT. Protein product: CASTLSGVNSPLHF. The chain uses TRBV6-5 and TRBJ1-6; D is uncertain. The germline V and J ends were trimmed by 7 bases and 6 bases, with 13 bases remaining between them. The CDR3 has 14 amino acids. Per germline, CDR1 MNHEY and CDR2 SVGAGI.

This clonotype was counted ten times or more. The chain uses TRBV6-1 and TRBJ1-1; no reliable D call. The CDR3 length is 13 residues. The germline CDR1 and CDR2 sequences are MNHNS and SASEGT. Trimming pared 3 bases from V and 1 base from J, leaving 6 bases between. The CDR3 region is CASSEQGNTEAFF. The CDR3 DNA reads as TGTGCCAGCAGTGAGCAAGGGAACACTGAAGCTTTCTTT.

There are many counts of this clonotype. This rearrangement joins TRBV6-5 to TRBJ2-1, with D possibly being TRBD2 (5 bases). The CDR3 sequence is 14 residues long. The V end lost 7 bases, the J end lost 0 bases, and 10 bases lay between the germline ends. Germline V lookup: CDR1 MNHEY, CDR2 SVGAGI. This CDR3 reads CASKGTSSYNEQFF. Here the CDR3 DNA reads TGTGCCAGCAAGGGCACTAGCTCCTACAATGAGCAGTTCTTC.

The chain recombines TRBV9 with TRBJ2-7, with 15 bases lining up with TRBD2. CDR3 length: 15 residues. The ends lost 8 bases at V and 7 bases at J; junction bases unmatched: 10. Germline V gene lookup returns CDR1 SGDLS and CDR2 YYNGEE. In DNA, the CDR3 is TGTGCCAGTAGCCCAGGGACTAGCGGGGGGCAGGAGCAGTACTTC. Translating it yields CASSPGTSGGQEQYF. The variable domain in full, with the rest retrieved from reference TRBV9 and TRBJ2-7, is DSGVTQTPKHLITATGQRVTLRCSPRSGDLSVYWYQQSLDQGLQFLIQYYNGEERAKGNILERFSAQQFPDLHSELNLSSLELGDSALYFCASSPGTSGGQEQYFGPGTRLTVT.

The rearrangement links TRBV5-8 to TRBJ1-2; no clear D gene. The germline V and J ends were trimmed by 3 bases and 7 bases, with 19 bases remaining between them. This CDR3 has 15 residues. Per germline, CDR1 SGHTS and CDR2 YDEGEE. The CDR3 bases are TGTGCCAGCAGCTGGGGAGGGCCAGAAGAAAGTGGCTACACCTTC. Translation gives CASSWGGPEESGYTF.

This clonotype was observed a few times. Because it lacks the conserved phenylalanine or tryptophan at the end, this CDR3 is likely a read error. The chain has TRBV5-1 and TRBJ2-3; 8 bases map to TRBD2. V gave up 4 bases and J gave up 1 base; unmatched junction bases: 5. This CDR3 is 15 amino acids long. The germline V gene has CDR1 SGHRS and CDR2 YFSETQ. The CDR3 region has the DNA TGCGCCAGCAGCGGGAAACTAGCGGGCACAGATACGCAGTATTGT. Its protein is CASSGKLAGTDTQYC.

This clonotype was seen at least ten times. The chain combines TRBV2 with TRBJ1-2, with 11 bases lining up with TRBD1. Trimming cost V 7 bases and J 5 bases; bases outside gene matches: 3. The V gene's germline CDR1 is SNHLY and CDR2 FYNNEI. This CDR3 is 13 amino acids long. The CDR3 loop reads CASTRDRGYGYTF. The CDR3 DNA reads as TGTGCCAGCACCAGGGACAGGGGGTATGGCTACACCTTC.

This clonotype was recorded many times. The CDR3 reads CASSLRRNYGYTF. CDR3 sequence (DNA): TGTGCCAGCAGCTTAAGGAGAAACTATGGCTACACCTTC. The rearrangement links TRBV7-9 to TRBJ1-2; D is undetermined. From germline, CDR1 is SEHNR and CDR2 FQNEAQ (reference sequence). V was cut by 2 bases and J by 2 bases, with 6 bases left in between. CDR3 length: 13 amino acids.

The chain couples TRBV20-1 to TRBJ2-1; 8 bases align to TRBD1. The CDR3 contains 15 residues. Germline V gives CDR1 DFQATT, CDR2 SNEGSKA (reference sequence). The V gene end was trimmed by 3 bases and the J gene end by 2 bases; junction bases not matched to a gene: 6. The CDR3 loop is CSARGQAIPYNEQFF. The CDR3 DNA follows: TGCAGTGCTAGGGGACAGGCCATTCCCTACAATGAGCAGTTCTTC.

The V call is TRBV2, the J call TRBJ2-7; 15 nucleotides agree with TRBD2. CDR3 length equals 15 residues. Germline lookup yields CDR1 SNHLY and CDR2 FYNNEI. V shed 6 bases and J 5 bases; nucleotides not matched to a gene: 5. The CDR3 spells CASSRTSGRADEQYF. Written as DNA, the CDR3 is TGTGCCAGCAGCCGGACTAGCGGGAGGGCCGACGAGCAGTACTTC.

This rearrangement joins TRBV5-5 to TRBJ2-7, with 7 positions matching TRBD1. J lost 2 bases, V lost 0 bases, and 2 bases had no gene match. The germline gives CDR1 SGHKS, CDR2 YYEKEE (reference sequence). This CDR3 contains 14 residues. CDR3 DNA sequence: TGTGCCAGCAGCTTGGGGGGGACAGCCTACGAGCAGTACTTC. It translates to CASSLGGTAYEQYF.

This clonotype was observed a handful of times. The V gene is TRBV20-1, the J gene TRBJ2-3; no clear D. The CDR3 runs to 17 residues. The germline CDR1 and CDR2 sequences are DFQATT and SNEGSKA (reference sequence). V was trimmed by 2 bases and J by 1 base, leaving 19 bases between them. The CDR3 spells CSARSPILKARTDTQYF. CDR3 DNA: TGCAGTGCTAGATCCCCTATTTTAAAGGCCCGCACAGATACGCAGTATTTT.

Turning to this clonotype: A much larger clone is a single base away; this may be a read error. The genes are TRBV12-3 or TRBV12-4 and TRBJ1-1, with a tentative D call TRBD1 (5 bases). The CDR3 runs to 12 residues. The V end was cut by 5 bases, the J end by 10 bases, with 14 bases between. CDR3 protein: CASSVQESGAFF. CDR3 bases: TGTGCCAGCAGTGTACAGGAGTCGGGAGCTTTCTTT.

This clonotype has ten or more counts. The chain links TRBV5-6 to TRBJ1-2; D is undetermined. The length of the CDR3 is 14 residues. The V gene's germline CDR1 is SGHDT and CDR2 YYEEEE. V was clipped by 0 bases and J by 5 bases, with 11 bases between them. The CDR3 DNA sequence: TGTGCCAGCAGCTTGGCGGGAGGTTCTTATGGCTACACCTTC. As protein: CASSLAGGSYGYTF.

The rearrangement uses TRBV5-1 and TRBJ2-7; 10 nucleotides align to TRBD1. The V segment lost 3 bases and the J segment 6 bases; nucleotides outside the gene matches: 12. The CDR3 spans 16 residues. The germline CDR1 and CDR2 sequences are SGHRS and YFSETQ. The CDR3, as DNA: TGCGCCAGCAGCTCGGGGGGCGGGACAGGGGTAGGCGAGCAGTACTTC. Protein product: CASSSGGGTGVGEQYF.